The 32 T cell receptor beta chains reported below all come from one sample, sequenced in a study of blood T cell repertoires in COVID-19. TCRdb keeps only in-frame clones here, not all; method: immunoSEQ multiplex PCR. Here the sample spans nearly 350,000 clones, about four fifths being singletons. Sequencing was done on a sample of peripheral blood. These receptors came from a man younger than 45 with active or convalescent COVID-19.

The rearrangement uses TRBV6-2 or TRBV6-3 and TRBJ2-5, with 11 bases aligning to TRBD2. J lost 2 bases, V lost 2 bases, and 7 bases had no gene match. This CDR3 region has 17 residues. Germline V gene lookup returns CDR1 MNHEY and CDR2 SVGEGT. The DNA for the CDR3 is TGTGCCAGCAGTTACCCAGAAGGACTAGCGGGTCAAGAGACCCAGTACTTC. Amino acid sequence: CASSYPEGLAGQETQYF.

This clone showed up just a few times. The chain combines TRBV6-5 with TRBJ1-3; tentatively, D is TRBD1 (5 bases). The V gene lost 5 bases and the J gene lost 4 bases, with 15 bases spanning the gap. The CDR3 covers 15 residues. The germline gives CDR1 MNHEY, CDR2 SVGAGI. CDR3 sequence reads: CASSRKPGVGNTIYF. CDR3 nucleotide sequence: TGTGCCAGCAGTCGTAAACCGGGGGTCGGAAACACCATATATTTT.

The V and J genes are TRBV18 and TRBJ2-2; no clear D gene. The CDR3 length is 16 residues. Looked up from germline, CDR1 is KGHSH and CDR2 is LQKENI. V lost 2 bases, J lost 0 bases, and 10 bases lay in between. CDR3 region: CASSPLRRANTGELFF. The DNA for the CDR3 is TGTGCCAGCTCACCATTGCGACGGGCGAACACCGGGGAGCTGTTTTTT.

This chain connects TRBV12-3 or TRBV12-4 to TRBJ2-7; TRBD2 might be the D (5 bases). CDR3 length: 13 residues. Trimming took 6 bases from V and 6 from J, leaving 15 bases between them. Written as DNA, the CDR3 is TGTGCCAGCAGCCTCAGTACCGCGGGCGAGCAGTACTTC. Translated: CASSLSTAGEQYF.

This clone was found once. The V and J genes are TRBV7-7 and TRBJ1-3; weak D call: TRBD1 (6 bases). The germline gives CDR1 SSHAT, CDR2 FNYEAQ (reference sequence). This CDR3 is 16 amino acids long. Trimming took 5 bases from V and 4 from J, leaving 18 bases between them. The CDR3 sequence is CASSQPRGQEGNTIYF. In DNA, the CDR3 is TGTGCCAGCAGCCAACCCAGGGGCCAAGAAGGAAACACCATATATTTT. Using reference TRBV7-7 and TRBJ1-3 for the parts outside the CDR3, the full variable domain is GAGVSQSPRYKVTKRGQDVTLRCDPISSHATLYWYQQALGQGPEFLTYFNYEAQPDKSGLPSDRFSAERPEGSISTLTIQRTEQRDSAMYRCASSQPRGQEGNTIYFGEGSWLTVV.

The chain employs TRBV7-3 and TRBJ2-7; D unresolved. The CDR3 extends over 13 amino acids. Germline V lookup: CDR1 SGHTA, CDR2 FQGTGA. Trimming took off 8 bases at V and 1 base at J, with 12 bases between the two ends. Written as DNA, the CDR3 is TGTGCCAGCGCCCTGAGGCGGTCCTACGAGCAGTACTTC. Translated: CASALRRSYEQYF. The full variable domain, in which reference TRBV7-3 and TRBJ2-7 provide the parts outside the CDR3, is GAGVSQTPSNKVTEKGKYVELRCDPISGHTALYWYRQSLGQGPEFLIYFQGTGAADDSGLPNDRFFAVRPEGSVSTLKIQRTERGDSAVYLCASALRRSYEQYFGPGTRLTVT.

This clone appeared once. The V and J genes are TRBV6-5 and TRBJ1-1; tentative D call: TRBD1 (6 bases). The CDR3 is 15 residues long. Between the trimmed V and J ends, which lost 2 bases and 1 base, there was a span of 11 bases. Germline V CDR1 and CDR2: MNHEY, SVGAGI. As DNA, the CDR3 is TGTGCCAGCAGTTACCAGACAGGATCGAACACTGAAGCTTTCTTT. Its protein is CASSYQTGSNTEAFF.

V and J are TRBV25-1 and TRBJ2-1, with 10 bases lining up with TRBD2. CDR1 MGHDK and CDR2 SYGVNS come from the germline V gene. This CDR3 has 14 amino acids. V shed 6 bases, J shed 4 bases, and the junction held 3 bases outside the gene matches. The CDR3 reads CASSYSGRYNEQFF. The CDR3, as DNA: TGTGCCAGCAGCTATAGCGGGAGGTACAATGAGCAGTTCTTC.

V and J are TRBV5-6 and TRBJ2-7; D possibly corresponds to TRBD2 (6 bases). The V and J ends lost 0 bases and 6 bases respectively, with 16 bases between them. Germline values: CDR1 SGHDT, CDR2 YYEEEE. This CDR3 contains 15 residues. The CDR3 DNA follows: TGTGCCAGCAGCTTGGGGGCGGGGAAGGTAGGCGAGCAGTACTTC. It yields the protein CASSLGAGKVGEQYF.

The rearrangement uses TRBV7-3 and TRBJ2-3; TRBD1 agrees at 9 bases. CDR1 and CDR2 (germline): SGHTA, FQGTGA. The CDR3 is made up of 15 amino acids. Trimming cost V 3 bases and J 4 bases; bases outside gene matches: 5. The CDR3, as DNA: TGTGCCAGCAGCTTTACAGGGGGCAGAGCAGATACGCAGTATTTT. Its translation: CASSFTGGRADTQYF. Full variable domain (remainder filled in from reference TRBV7-3 and TRBJ2-3): GAGVSQTPSNKVTEKGKYVELRCDPISGHTALYWYRQSLGQGPEFLIYFQGTGAADDSGLPNDRFFAVRPEGSVSTLKIQRTERGDSAVYLCASSFTGGRADTQYFGPGTRLTVL.

The chain's CDR3 is CASSPTSGGYDTQYF. The CDR3 DNA follows: TGTGCCAGTAGCCCTACTAGCGGGGGATATGATACGCAGTATTTT. The rearrangement uses TRBV19 and TRBJ2-3; 11 bases line up with TRBD2. The CDR3 extends over 15 amino acids. V lost 6 bases, J lost 6 bases, and 8 bases stayed unmatched. CDR1 is LNHDA and CDR2 is SQIVND in the germline V gene (reference sequence).

V and J are TRBV27 and TRBJ1-2; D is ambiguous. CDR1 is MNHEY, CDR2 SMNVEV, per germline (reference sequence). V was clipped by 8 bases and J by 6 bases, with 25 bases between them. The CDR3 contains 16 residues. The CDR3 sequence: CASRSFFRKTMDGYTF. Here the CDR3 DNA reads TGTGCCAGCCGGTCTTTTTTCAGGAAGACAATGGATGGCTACACCTTC.

This clone has only a few counts. This chain joins TRBV11-2 and TRBJ2-2; 10 bases fit TRBD2. With 4 bases clipped from V and 1 base from J, the junction kept 6 bases outside the gene matches. There are 17 residues in the CDR3. Germline CDR1 is SGHAT and CDR2 is FQNNGV. This CDR3 reads CASSSLAGEVNTGELFF. The CDR3 coding sequence is TGTGCCAGCAGCTCCCTAGCGGGAGAGGTGAACACCGGGGAGCTGTTTTTT.

The gene calls are TRBV19 and TRBJ1-1; D gene uncertain. Germline V lookup: CDR1 LNHDA, CDR2 SQIVND (reference sequence). This CDR3 region has 14 residues. V shed 4 bases and J shed 1 base, with 10 bases lying between them. CDR3 region: CASSRPDWNTEAFF. DNA for the CDR3: TGTGCCAGTAGTAGGCCAGACTGGAACACTGAAGCTTTCTTT.

The J gene is TRBJ1-6, the V gene TRBV9; D remains unclear. The CDR3 has 14 amino acids. The V gene lost 0 bases and the J gene lost 10 bases, with 11 bases spanning the gap. Germline loops: CDR1 SGDLS, CDR2 YYNGEE. CDR3 DNA sequence: TGTGCCAGCAGCGTAGATATCGTCGGGTCACCCCTCCACTTT. Its protein is CASSVDIVGSPLHF.

The chain has TRBV30 and TRBJ1-5; D is uncertain. The CDR3 covers 12 residues. V lost 2 bases and J lost 4, with 6 bases in between. CDR1 is GTSNPN and CDR2 is SVGIG in the germline V gene (reference sequence). The CDR3 is CAWSWANQPQHF. The CDR3 DNA reads TGTGCCTGGAGTTGGGCAAATCAGCCCCAGCATTTT.

About this clone: One junction end does not reproduce the germline sequence, and a read error may be involved. V and J are TRBV30 and TRBJ1-1; no clear D gene. This CDR3 spans 11 amino acids. Germline V gives CDR1 GTSNPN, CDR2 SVGIG (reference sequence). The CDR3, as DNA: TGCCAAATAGAGGGGAACACTGAAGCTTTCTTT. Translating gives CQIEGNTEAFF.

V is TRBV9 and J is TRBJ1-6; weak D call: TRBD1 (5 bases). CDR3 size: 14 residues. The germline CDR1 and CDR2 sequences are SGDLS and YYNGEE. V was clipped by 3 bases and J by 7 bases, with 11 bases between them. The CDR3 bases are TGTGCCAGCAGCGCCAGGGAATCCAATTCACCCCTCCACTTT. Translation gives CASSARESNSPLHF.

V gene TRBV3-1 (or the pseudogene TRBV3-2) combines with J gene TRBJ2-3; a possible D gene is TRBD2 (5 bases). Per germline, CDR1 LGHDT and CDR2 YNNKEL (reference sequence). The CDR3 is 15 amino acids. The ends were cut back, 4 bases at V and 6 bases at J, with 17 bases in the middle. The CDR3 reads CASSRLAPGRDTQYF. The CDR3 DNA reads as TGTGCCAGCAGCCGCCTAGCACCCGGCAGGGATACGCAGTATTTT.

This sequence joins TRBV7-8 and TRBJ2-7, with TRBD2 identical over 7 bases. From germline, CDR1 is SGHVS and CDR2 FQNEAQ. This CDR3 is built from 15 residues. Trimming at V came to 3 bases and at J to 2 bases, leaving 7 bases not matched to a gene. DNA for the CDR3: TGTGCCAGCAGCTTGGGGGGGACGGGACCCTACGAGCAGTACTTC. This codes for CASSLGGTGPYEQYF.

V and J are TRBV11-2 and TRBJ2-3, with D unclear. CDR1 and CDR2 from the germline V gene are SGHAT and FQNNGV. The CDR3 extends over 13 amino acids. The V end was cut by 5 bases, the J end by 5 bases, with 11 bases between. The CDR3 DNA follows: TGTGCCAGCAGCATACAGTTCCGAGATACGCAGTATTTT. It codes for CASSIQFRDTQYF. Variable domain in full (rest from reference TRBV11-2 and TRBJ2-3): EAGVAQSPRYKIIEKRQSVAFWCNPISGHATLYWYQQILGQGPKLLIQFQNNGVVDDSQLPKDRFSAERLKGVDSTLKIQPAKLEDSAVYLCASSIQFRDTQYFGPGTRLTVL.

This chain connects TRBV9 to TRBJ2-7; 9 bases match TRBD1. Losses at the gene ends were 4 bases for V and 4 bases for J; bases not matched to a gene: 9. The germline gives CDR1 SGDLS, CDR2 YYNGEE. There are 15 residues in the CDR3. Here the CDR3 DNA reads TGTGCCAGCAGCCCACGGGACAGGGCTGGATACGAGCAGTACTTC. This sequence encodes CASSPRDRAGYEQYF.

The J gene is TRBJ1-5, the V gene TRBV30; no clear D gene. V lost 0 bases, J lost 5 bases, and 11 bases lay in between. Per the germline V gene, CDR1 is GTSNPN and CDR2 is SVGIG (reference sequence). The CDR3 has 14 residues. Here the CDR3 reads CAWSVRRRDQPQHF. The CDR3 region has the DNA TGTGCCTGGAGTGTGAGGAGGAGAGATCAGCCCCAGCATTTT. Filled out from reference TRBV30 and TRBJ1-5, the complete variable domain reads SQTIHQWPATLVQPVGSPLSLECTVEGTSNPNLYWYRQAAGRGLQLLFYSVGIGQISSEVPQNLSASRPQDRQFILSSKKLLLSDSGFYLCAWSVRRRDQPQHFGDGTRLSIL.

This chain connects TRBV7-8 to TRBJ2-7; the match to TRBD2 covers 9 bases. CDR3 size: 14 residues. V gave up 2 bases and J gave up 6 bases; unmatched junction bases: 5. In germline, CDR1 is SGHVS, CDR2 FQNEAQ. CDR3 protein: CASSLRVLAGEQYF. The CDR3 DNA sequence: TGTGCCAGCAGCTTAAGAGTACTAGCGGGCGAGCAGTACTTC. Filled out from reference TRBV7-8 and TRBJ2-7, the complete variable domain reads GAGVSQSPRYKVAKRGQDVALRCDPISGHVSLFWYQQALGQGPEFLTYFQNEAQLDKSGLPSDRFFAERPEGSVSTLKIQRTQQEDSAVYLCASSLRVLAGEQYFGPGTRLTVT.

The chain employs TRBV10-3 and TRBJ2-7, with a weak D call TRBD2 (6 bases). Per the germline V gene, CDR1 is ENHRY and CDR2 is SYGVKD. This CDR3 region has 15 residues. V lost 3 bases and J 6 bases, leaving 18 bases between the germline ends. CDR3 in amino acids: CAISDPGEIDTEQYF. The CDR3, as DNA: TGTGCCATCAGTGACCCGGGGGAAATAGATACCGAGCAGTACTTC.

In DNA form, the CDR3 reads TGTGCCATCTGTTTTCTCGGCGGGAGCGGGAGGGCCAACCTACTGATACACTACAATGAGCAGTTCTTC. It codes for CAICFLGGSGRANLLIHYNEQFF. V and J are TRBV10-3 and TRBJ2-1; TRBD2 aligns across 10 bases. The CDR3 covers 23 residues. Trimming took 8 bases from V and 3 from J; bases not matched to a gene: 31. Per germline, CDR1 ENHRY and CDR2 SYGVKD.

The CDR3 nucleotides read TGTGCCAGTAGTGTCACTATAACTAATGAAAAACTGTTTTTT. The encoded protein is CASSVTITNEKLFF. This chain joins TRBV19 and TRBJ1-4, with D unresolved. This CDR3 is built from 14 residues. Germline CDR1 reads LNHDA; CDR2 reads SQIVND (reference sequence). V was shortened by 5 bases and J by 1 base, with 8 bases between the two germline ends.

The chain links TRBV7-8 to TRBJ2-6; TRBD1 might be the D (5 bases). Between the trimmed V and J ends, which lost 5 bases and 8 bases, there was a span of 10 bases. This CDR3 is 13 amino acids long. Germline-derived CDR1 and CDR2 are SGHVS and FQNEAQ. The CDR3 spells CASSRQFTNVLTF. The CDR3 DNA reads TGTGCCAGCAGCCGACAGTTTACCAACGTCCTGACTTTC.

V gene TRBV30 combines with J gene TRBJ2-3; no clear D. The V end was cut by 5 bases, the J end by 6 bases, with 12 bases between. The CDR3 is 12 amino acids. Germline lookup yields CDR1 GTSNPN and CDR2 SVGIG (reference sequence). This CDR3 is CAWVTIWDTQYF. The CDR3 nucleotides are TGTGCCTGGGTTACAATATGGGATACGCAGTATTTT. The whole variable domain, remainder taken from reference TRBV30 and TRBJ2-3, is SQTIHQWPATLVQPVGSPLSLECTVEGTSNPNLYWYRQAAGRGLQLLFYSVGIGQISSEVPQNLSASRPQDRQFILSSKKLLLSDSGFYLCAWVTIWDTQYFGPGTRLTVL.

The chain joins TRBV19 to TRBJ1-2; D may be TRBD1 (5 bases). CDR3 length equals 13 residues. Trimming removed 3 bases from V and 4 bases from J, with 9 bases in between. The germline CDR1 and CDR2 sequences are LNHDA and SQIVND (reference sequence). The CDR3 loop reads CASSIGGRYGYTF. In nucleotides, the CDR3 is TGTGCCAGTAGTATCGGGGGACGCTATGGCTACACCTTC.

This chain links TRBV30 with TRBJ1-6; TRBD1 aligns across 7 bases. CDR1 GTSNPN and CDR2 SVGIG come from the germline V gene (reference sequence). V trimming: 3 bases; J trimming: 1 base; junction bases outside the gene matches: 6. CDR3 length: 16 residues. Here the CDR3 DNA reads TGTGCCTGGAGCCTGGGCAGGGGGTCCTATAATTCACCCCTCCACTTT. Its translation is CAWSLGRGSYNSPLHF.

A few counts support this clone. The chain is built from TRBV7-2 and TRBJ2-7; 8 nucleotides agree with TRBD1. The CDR3 consists of 12 residues. Trimming cost V 7 bases and J 5 bases; bases outside gene matches: 4. The germline V gene has CDR1 SGHTA and CDR2 FQGNSA. The CDR3 DNA is TGTGCCAGCACCAAGGACAGGGACGAGCAGTACTTC. Protein: CASTKDRDEQYF.